A selection of T cell receptor beta chains follows, all from one sample in a study of OX40 agonist ivuxolimab in advanced cancers. TCRdb's table, derived via immunoSEQ multiplex PCR, lists solely in-frame clones and lacks some. This sample yields some 74,000 clones, of which about 90% are seen a single time; roughly 0.32% belongs to the top ten. Sequencing used CD4+ or CD8+ T cells sorted from blood, obtained in a trial of the OX40 agonist ivuxolimab. The source of these receptors is an adult with an advanced solid tumor such as melanoma, head and neck, liver or kidney cancer. The CDR3 runs from the conserved cysteine through the conserved F or W. A D gene is named only where the DNA matches it firmly.

cdr3_length	d_call	v_call	j_call	cdr3_nt	cdr3_aa
12	TRBD1	TRBV6-5	TRBJ2-7	TGTGCCGGGGGACAGGGGGACTACGAGCAGTACTTC	CAGGQGDYEQYF
15	.	TRBV4-1	TRBJ1-2	TGCGCCAGCAGCCAAGATCGGTCAACGAACTATGGCTACACCTTC	CASSQDRSTNYGYTF
15	TRBD1	TRBV6-1	TRBJ1-5	TGTGCCAGCAGGGAACCCACAGGGGGCCATCAGCCCCAGCATTTT	CASREPTGGHQPQHF
14	TRBD1	TRBV6-5	TRBJ1-2	TGTGCCAGCAGTTCGCTGGGGACAGGTGACGGCTACACCTTC	CASSSLGTGDGYTF
17	TRBD2	TRBV28	TRBJ2-5	TGTGCCAGCAGTTCCCATCTGACTAGCGGCCGGTTGGAGACCCAGTACTTC	CASSSHLTSGRLETQYF
15	.	TRBV4-1	TRBJ2-3	TGCGCCAGCAGCCAAGTAGGGGCTAGCACAGATACGCAGTATTTT	CASSQVGASTDTQYF
15	TRBD2	TRBV6-6	TRBJ2-3	TGTGCCAGCAGATCCAGCGGGGGGGGCCCAGATACGCAGTATTTT	CASRSSGGGPDTQYF
15	TRBD1	TRBV5-1	TRBJ2-1	TGCGCCAGCAGCTTAGCGACAGGGTGGGACAATGAGCAGTTCTTC	CASSLATGWDNEQFF
15	TRBD1	TRBV5-1	TRBJ2-1	TGCGCCAGCAGCTCAGGACAGGGGGTATACAATGAGCAGTTCTTC	CASSSGQGVYNEQFF
13	.	TRBV19	TRBJ2-5	TGTGCCAGTAGTATAGGGGGGAGGGAGACCCAGTACTTC	CASSIGGRETQYF
15	.	TRBV11-2	TRBJ1-3	TGTGCCAGCAGCCTCCGAGAAACTCCTGGAAACACCATATATTTT	CASSLRETPGNTIYF